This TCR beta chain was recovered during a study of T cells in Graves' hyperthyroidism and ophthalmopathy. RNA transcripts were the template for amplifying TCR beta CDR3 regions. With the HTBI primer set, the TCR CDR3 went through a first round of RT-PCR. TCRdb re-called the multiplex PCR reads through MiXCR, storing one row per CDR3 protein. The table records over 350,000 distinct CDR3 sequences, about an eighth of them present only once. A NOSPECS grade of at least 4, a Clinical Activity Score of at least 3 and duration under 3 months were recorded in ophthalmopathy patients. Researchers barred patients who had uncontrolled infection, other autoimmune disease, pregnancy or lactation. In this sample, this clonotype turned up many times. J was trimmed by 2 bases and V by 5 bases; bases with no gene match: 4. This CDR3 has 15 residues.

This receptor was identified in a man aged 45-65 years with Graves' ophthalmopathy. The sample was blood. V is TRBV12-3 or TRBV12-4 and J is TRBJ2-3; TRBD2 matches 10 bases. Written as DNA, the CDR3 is TGTGCCAGCAGTCGAGCGGGAGGGAACACAGATACGCAGTATTTT. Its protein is CASSRAGGNTDTQYF.